This TCR beta chain was documented in a study of T cell changes during pregnancy in multiple sclerosis. Trimming removed 6 bases from V and 9 bases from J, with 18 bases in between. The germline V gene has CDR1 SQVTM and CDR2 ANQGSEA. The CDR3 covers 12 residues. The method was immunoSEQ multiplex PCR; TCRdb's version includes in-frame clones alone and lacks a portion of them. Among 65,000 to 85,000 clones listed, more than 70% were seen once. This sequence originates from a female donor in good health, enrolled as a control in a pregnancy study. Sequences were derived from peripheral blood, sampled in the first trimester of pregnancy. The chain recombines TRBV29-1 with TRBJ2-7, with D possibly TRBD2 on 5 matching bases. For the CDR3, the DNA is TGCAGCGTCCAGAATTCGGGAATTGCGCAGTACTTC. As protein: CSVQNSGIAQYF.